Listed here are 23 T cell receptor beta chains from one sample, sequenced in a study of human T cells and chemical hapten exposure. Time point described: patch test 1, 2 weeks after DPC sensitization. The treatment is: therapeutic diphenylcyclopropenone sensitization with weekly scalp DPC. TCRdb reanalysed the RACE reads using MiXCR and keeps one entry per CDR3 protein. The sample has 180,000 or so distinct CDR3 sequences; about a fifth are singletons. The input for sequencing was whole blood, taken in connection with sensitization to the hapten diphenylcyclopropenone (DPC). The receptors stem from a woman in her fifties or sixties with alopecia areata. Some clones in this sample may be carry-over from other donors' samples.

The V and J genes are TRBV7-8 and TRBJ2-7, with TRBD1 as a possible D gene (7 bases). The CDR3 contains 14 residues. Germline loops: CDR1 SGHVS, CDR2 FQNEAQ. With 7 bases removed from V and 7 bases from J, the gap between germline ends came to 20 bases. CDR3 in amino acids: CASTPGGSGREQYF. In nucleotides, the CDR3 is TGTGCCAGCACCCCAGGGGGGAGCGGTCGGGAGCAGTACTTC.

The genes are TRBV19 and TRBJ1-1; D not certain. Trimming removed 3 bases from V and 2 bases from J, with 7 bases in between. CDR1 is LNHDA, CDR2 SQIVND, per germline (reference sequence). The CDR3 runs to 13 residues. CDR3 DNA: TGTGCCAGTAGTATGCTGCAAAACACTGAAGCTTTCTTT. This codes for CASSMLQNTEAFF.

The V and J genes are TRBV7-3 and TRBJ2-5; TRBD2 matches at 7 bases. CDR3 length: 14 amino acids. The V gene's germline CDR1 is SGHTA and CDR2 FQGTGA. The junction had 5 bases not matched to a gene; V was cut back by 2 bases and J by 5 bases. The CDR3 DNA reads TGTGCCAGCAGCTTATCGGCGGGAGCGGAGACCCAGTACTTC. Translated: CASSLSAGAETQYF.

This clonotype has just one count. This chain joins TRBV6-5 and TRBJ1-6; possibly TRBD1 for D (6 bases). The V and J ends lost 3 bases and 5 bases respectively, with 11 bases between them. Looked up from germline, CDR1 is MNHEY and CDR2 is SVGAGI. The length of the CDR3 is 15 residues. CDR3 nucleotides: TGTGCCAGCAGTTATGGACAGAATAATAATTCACCCCTCCACTTT. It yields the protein CASSYGQNNNSPLHF.

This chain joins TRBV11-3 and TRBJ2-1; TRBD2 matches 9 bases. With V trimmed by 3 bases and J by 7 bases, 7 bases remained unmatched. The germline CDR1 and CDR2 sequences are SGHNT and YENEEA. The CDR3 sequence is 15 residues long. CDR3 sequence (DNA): TGTGCCAGCAGCTTTTTAGCGGGAGTTGGGAATGAGCAGTTCTTC. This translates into CASSFLAGVGNEQFF.

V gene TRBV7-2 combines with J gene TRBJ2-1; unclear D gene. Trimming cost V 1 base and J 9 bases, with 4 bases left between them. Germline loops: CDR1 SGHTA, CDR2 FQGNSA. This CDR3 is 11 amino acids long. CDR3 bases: TGTGCCAGCAGCTTAGGAAGTGAGCAGTTCTTC. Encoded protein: CASSLGSEQFF.

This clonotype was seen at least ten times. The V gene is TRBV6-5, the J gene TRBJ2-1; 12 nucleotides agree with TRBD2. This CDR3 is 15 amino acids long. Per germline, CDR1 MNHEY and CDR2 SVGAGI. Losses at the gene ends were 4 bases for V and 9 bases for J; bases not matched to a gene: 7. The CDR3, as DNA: TGTGCCAGCAGTTCGACTAGCGGGGGTAGGGGTGAGCAGTTCTTC. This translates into CASSSTSGGRGEQFF.

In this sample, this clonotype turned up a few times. The CDR3 loop reads CSATDRPDTEAFF. CDR3 in DNA: TGCAGTGCAACCGACCGGCCCGACACTGAAGCTTTCTTT. This chain joins TRBV20-1 and TRBJ1-1, with D unclear. The V gene lost 6 bases and the J gene lost 3 bases, with 14 bases spanning the gap. The germline gives CDR1 DFQATT, CDR2 SNEGSKA (reference sequence). The CDR3 has 13 residues.

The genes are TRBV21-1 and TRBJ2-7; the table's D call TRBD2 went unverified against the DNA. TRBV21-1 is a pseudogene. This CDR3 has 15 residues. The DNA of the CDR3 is TGTGCCAGCAGCAAAGAGGGCAGCTGTAACTACGAGCAGTACTTC. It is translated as CASSKEGSCNYEQYF.

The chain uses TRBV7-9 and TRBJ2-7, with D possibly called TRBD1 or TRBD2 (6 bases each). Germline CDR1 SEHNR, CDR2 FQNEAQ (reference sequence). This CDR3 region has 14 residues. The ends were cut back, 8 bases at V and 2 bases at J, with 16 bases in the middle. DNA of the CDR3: TGTGCCAGCCAGGAGGGGGTAGGGGCCTACGAGCAGTACTTC. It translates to CASQEGVGAYEQYF.

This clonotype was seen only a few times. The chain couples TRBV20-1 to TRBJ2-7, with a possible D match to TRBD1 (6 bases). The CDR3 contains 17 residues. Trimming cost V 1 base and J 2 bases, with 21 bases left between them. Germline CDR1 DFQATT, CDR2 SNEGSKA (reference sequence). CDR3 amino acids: CSARAHRGHQYTYEQYF. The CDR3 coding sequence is TGCAGTGCTAGAGCCCATAGGGGACACCAATATACCTACGAGCAGTACTTC.

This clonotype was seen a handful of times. CDR3 residues: CAISEFGLAEQYF. The CDR3 DNA sequence: TGTGCCATCAGTGAGTTCGGCCTCGCCGAGCAGTACTTC. This chain connects TRBV10-3 to TRBJ2-7; D not certain. The CDR3 length is 13 residues. V shed 1 base and J shed 6 bases, with 10 bases lying between them. Looked up from germline, CDR1 is ENHRY and CDR2 is SYGVKD.

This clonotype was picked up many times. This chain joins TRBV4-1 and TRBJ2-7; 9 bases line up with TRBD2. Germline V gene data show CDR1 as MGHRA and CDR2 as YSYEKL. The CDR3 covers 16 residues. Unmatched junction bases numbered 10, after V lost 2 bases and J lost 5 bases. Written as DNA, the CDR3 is TGCGCCAGCAGCCAACCCTATAGCGGGAGAACCCACGAGCAGTACTTC. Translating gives CASSQPYSGRTHEQYF.

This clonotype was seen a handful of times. For the CDR3, the DNA is TGCAGTGCTAGAGGGACTAGCGGGAGCGCCTGGGGAGAGACCCAGTACTTC. Protein product: CSARGTSGSAWGETQYF. J is TRBJ2-5 and V is TRBV20-1, with TRBD2 matching over 13 bases. CDR3 length: 17 residues. Germline lookup yields CDR1 DFQATT and CDR2 SNEGSKA (reference sequence). V lost 1 base and J lost 4; bases outside the gene matches: 9.

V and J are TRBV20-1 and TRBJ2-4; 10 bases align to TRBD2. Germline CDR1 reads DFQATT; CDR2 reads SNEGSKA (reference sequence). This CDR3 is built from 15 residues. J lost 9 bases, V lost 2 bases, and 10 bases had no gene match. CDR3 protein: CSARQREGPLSIQYF. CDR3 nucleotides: TGCAGTGCTAGACAGCGGGAGGGCCCCCTCTCCATTCAGTACTTC.

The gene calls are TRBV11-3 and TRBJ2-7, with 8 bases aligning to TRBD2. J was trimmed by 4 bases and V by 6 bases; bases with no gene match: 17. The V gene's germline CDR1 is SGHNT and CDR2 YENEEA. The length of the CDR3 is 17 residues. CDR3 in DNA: TGTGCCAGCAGGCGCGGTCGGGGGAGCGGGAGAAGTTACGAGCAGTACTTC. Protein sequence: CASRRGRGSGRSYEQYF.

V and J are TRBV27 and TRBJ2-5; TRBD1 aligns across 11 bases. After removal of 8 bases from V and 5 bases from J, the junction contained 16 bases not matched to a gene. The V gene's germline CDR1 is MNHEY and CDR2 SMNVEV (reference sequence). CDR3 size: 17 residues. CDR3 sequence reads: CASAAGTGGTSYETQYF. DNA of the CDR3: TGTGCCAGCGCAGCCGGGACAGGGGGGACTAGTTACGAGACCCAGTACTTC.

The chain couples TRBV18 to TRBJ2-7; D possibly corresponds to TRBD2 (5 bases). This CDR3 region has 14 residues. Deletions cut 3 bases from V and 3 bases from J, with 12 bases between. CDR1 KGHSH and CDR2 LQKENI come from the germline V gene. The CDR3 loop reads CASSPLASSYEQYF. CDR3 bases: TGTGCCAGCTCACCTCTCGCTAGCAGCTACGAGCAGTACTTC.

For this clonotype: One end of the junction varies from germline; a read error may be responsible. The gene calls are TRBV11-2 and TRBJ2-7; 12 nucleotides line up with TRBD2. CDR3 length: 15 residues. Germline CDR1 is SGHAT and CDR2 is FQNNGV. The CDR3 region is CASSSASGRDYGQYF. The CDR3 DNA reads TGTGCCAGCAGCTCCGCTAGCGGGAGGGACTACGGGCAGTACTTC. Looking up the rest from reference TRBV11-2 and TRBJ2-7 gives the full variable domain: EAGVAQSPRYKIIEKRQSVAFWCNPISGHATLYWYQQILGQGPKLLIQFQNNGVVDDSQLPKDRFSAERLKGVDSTLKIQPAKLEDSAVYLCASSSASGRDYGQYFGPGTRLTVT.

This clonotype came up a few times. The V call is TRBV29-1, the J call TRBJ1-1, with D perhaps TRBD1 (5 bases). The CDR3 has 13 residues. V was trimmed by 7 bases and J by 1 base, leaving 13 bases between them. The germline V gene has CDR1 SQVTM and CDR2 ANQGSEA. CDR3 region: CSASLGANTEAFF. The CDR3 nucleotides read TGCAGCGCCTCACTTGGGGCGAACACTGAAGCTTTCTTT. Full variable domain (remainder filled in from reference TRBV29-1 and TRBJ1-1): SAVISQKPSRDICQRGTSLTIQCQVDSQVTMMFWYRQQPGQSLTLIATANQGSEATYESGFVIDKFPISRPNLTFSTLTVSNMSPEDSSIYLCSASLGANTEAFFGQGTRLTVV.

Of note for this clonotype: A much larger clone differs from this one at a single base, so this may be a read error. CDR3 sequence: CASGLLAGSYEQYF. Here the CDR3 DNA reads TGTGCCAGCGGCCTCCTAGCGGGATCCTACGAGCAGTACTTC. This chain links TRBV11-1 with TRBJ2-7; 9 nucleotides line up with TRBD2. Germline CDR1 and CDR2: SGHAT and FQDESV (reference sequence). There are 14 residues in the CDR3. Trimming removed 8 bases from V and 1 base from J; junction bases left unmatched: 6.

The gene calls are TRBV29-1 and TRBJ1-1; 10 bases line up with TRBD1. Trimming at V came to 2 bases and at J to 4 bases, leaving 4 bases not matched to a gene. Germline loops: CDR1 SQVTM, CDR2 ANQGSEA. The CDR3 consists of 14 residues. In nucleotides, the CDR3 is TGCAGCGTTGAATGGGGACAGGGGTCCACTGAAGCTTTCTTT. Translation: CSVEWGQGSTEAFF.

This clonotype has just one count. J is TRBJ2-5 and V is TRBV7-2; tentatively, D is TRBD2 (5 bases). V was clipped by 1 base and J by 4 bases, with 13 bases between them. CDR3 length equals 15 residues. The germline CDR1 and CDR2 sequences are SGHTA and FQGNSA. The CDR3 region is CASSLGLWTLETQYF. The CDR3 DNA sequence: TGTGCCAGCAGCTTAGGCTTGTGGACTCTAGAGACCCAGTACTTC.